These 8 T cell receptor beta chains were sequenced from one sample in a study of CD8+ T cells in alopecia areata. RNA was isolated and reverse transcribed to cDNA, the sequencing template. Method: immunoSEQ multiplex PCR; TCRdb's copy keeps in-frame clones and lacks some. This table has about 150,000 clones, roughly 50% appearing once. The sample comprised CD4+ T cells sorted from blood. The receptors shown here come from a human donor with alopecia areata.

The chain employs TRBV5-4 and TRBJ2-5; weak D call: TRBD1 (5 bases). Trimming stripped 4 bases from V and 7 bases from J, with 17 bases between. The CDR3 consists of 14 residues. The germline V gene has CDR1 SGHNT and CDR2 YYREEE (reference sequence). The chain's CDR3 is CASSVDSNLGTQYF. CDR3 in DNA: TGTGCCAGCAGCGTCGACAGTAACCTTGGGACCCAGTACTTC. The whole variable domain, remainder taken from reference TRBV5-4 and TRBJ2-5, is ETGVTQSPTHLIKTRGQQVTLRCSSQSGHNTVSWYQQALGQGPQFIFQYYREEENGRGNFPPRFSGLQFPNYSSELNVNALELDDSALYLCASSVDSNLGTQYFGPGTRLLVL.

This chain links TRBV7-9 with TRBJ1-5, with D perhaps TRBD1 (5 bases). Germline V CDR1 and CDR2: SEHNR, FQNEAQ (reference sequence). V lost 3 bases and J lost 3, with 12 bases in between. The CDR3 is 15 residues long. This CDR3 reads CASSLDGHINQPQHF. In DNA form, the CDR3 reads TGTGCCAGCAGCTTGGATGGACACATCAATCAGCCCCAGCATTTT. Together with reference TRBV7-9 and TRBJ1-5, the CDR3 gives the full variable domain: DTGVSQNPRHKITKRGQNVTFRCDPISEHNRLYWYRQTLGQGPEFLTYFQNEAQLEKSRLLSDRFSAERPKGSFSTLEIQRTEQGDSAMYLCASSLDGHINQPQHFGDGTRLSIL.

This chain links TRBV19 with TRBJ1-4; D possibly corresponds to TRBD1 (6 bases). The V end lost 8 bases, the J end lost 3 bases, and 16 bases lay between the germline ends. CDR1 is LNHDA, CDR2 SQIVND, per germline (reference sequence). CDR3 length: 15 residues. CDR3 nucleotides: TGTGCCAGTGTCGACCCAGGGGCCTCTAATGAAAAACTGTTTTTT. Translating it yields CASVDPGASNEKLFF.

In this sample, this clone turned up a few times. The J gene is TRBJ2-7, the V gene TRBV5-6; 7 nucleotides agree with TRBD1. The J segment lost 1 base and the V segment lost 4 bases, leaving 5 bases of the junction unmatched. Germline V gene sequence: CDR1 SGHDT, CDR2 YYEEEE. The CDR3 sequence is 14 residues long. CDR3 amino acids: CASSNRGASYEQYF. CDR3 coding DNA: TGTGCCAGCAGCAACAGGGGAGCGTCCTACGAGCAGTACTTC.

This chain uses TRBV7-9 with TRBJ2-3, with 11 bases lining up with TRBD2. Germline assignment: CDR1 SEHNR and CDR2 FQNEAQ (reference sequence). The CDR3 has 17 residues. The V segment lost 5 bases and the J segment 3 bases; nucleotides outside the gene matches: 10. The CDR3 DNA reads as TGTGCCAGCAGCCAACGAATAGCGGGAGGGCCTACAGATACGCAGTATTTT. Amino acid sequence: CASSQRIAGGPTDTQYF. Based on the CDR3 plus reference TRBV7-9 and TRBJ2-3, the full variable domain is DTGVSQNPRHKITKRGQNVTFRCDPISEHNRLYWYRQTLGQGPEFLTYFQNEAQLEKSRLLSDRFSAERPKGSFSTLEIQRTEQGDSAMYLCASSQRIAGGPTDTQYFGPGTRLTVL.

This CDR3 reads CASIAATNTGELFF. DNA for the CDR3: TGCGCCAGCATCGCGGCAACGAACACCGGGGAGCTGTTTTTT. The chain links TRBV5-1 to TRBJ2-2; D unresolved. This CDR3 contains 14 residues. The germline gives CDR1 SGHRS, CDR2 YFSETQ. V lost 6 bases and J lost 0, with 9 bases in between.

This clone has just one count. The chain recombines TRBV30 with TRBJ2-6, with D uncertain. This CDR3 has 13 amino acids. Trimming removed 3 bases at V and 1 base at J, with 4 bases between. Germline lookup yields CDR1 GTSNPN and CDR2 SVGIG (reference sequence). The CDR3 DNA follows: TGTGCCTGGAGGGTATCTGGGGCCAACGTCCTGACTTTC. The encoded protein is CAWRVSGANVLTF.

The gene calls are TRBV10-3 and TRBJ2-1; the D is unclear. The CDR3 covers 11 residues. Germline loops: CDR1 ENHRY, CDR2 SYGVKD. V lost 4 bases to trimming and J lost 11 bases, with 9 bases between them. CDR3 protein: CAISVLAQQFF. DNA of the CDR3: TGTGCCATCAGTGTGTTGGCCCAGCAGTTCTTC.